This T cell receptor beta chain originates from a study of blood T cell repertoires in COVID-19. Looking at the study overall: Samples of COVID-19 (acute and convalescent) were obtained from the United States, Italy and Spain. From T cells, B-cell-depleted T cells, or PBMCs came the material, which was cDNA or gDNA.

This clone was recorded once. Original processing notes: Amplifying reference gene primers gave estimates of nucleated cell counts. Sequencing was performed with immunoSEQ multiplex PCR; in TCRdb, only in-frame clones are kept and a portion is missing. The V and J calls and the clone size are those of that table, but D and trimming were determined from the DNA. Among approximately 80,000 clones listed, more than 85% were seen once. The length of the CDR3 is 16 residues. Germline assignment: CDR1 SGHAT and CDR2 FQNNGV. Trimming removed 5 bases from V and 5 bases from J; junction bases left unmatched: 14.

This receptor was obtained from a man aged 35 to 55 with acute or convalescent COVID-19. The J gene is TRBJ2-5, the V gene TRBV11-2; 7 positions agree with TRBD2. Sequencing was done on a sample of peripheral blood. The DNA for the CDR3 is TGTGCCAGCAGCACGCGTCGTTTGGGGGGGATTGAGACCCAGTACTTC. It translates to CASSTRRLGGIETQYF.